This is a list of T cell receptor beta chains from one sample in a study of cytomegalovirus exposure and HLA in healthy donors. Data came from immunoSEQ multiplex PCR; TCRdb stores just in-frame clones and leaves some out. The table includes 200,000 to 250,000 clones, 75% to 90% detected once. Specimen: PBMCs. The receptor source for this set is a woman in her thirties or forties in good health and CMV-seronegative. The CDR3 runs from the conserved cysteine through the conserved F or W. Fields, in order: D gene, clone size, V gene, J gene, CDR3 protein, CDR3 DNA. The D gene is left open where the match is weak. The listing skips clone size in some rows; elsewhere it reads once, few, many or a size class.

>.|.|TRBV7-3|TRBJ2-3
CASSLIPRDTQYF
TGTGCCAGCAGCTTAATTCCCCGGGATACGCAGTATTTT
>TRBD1|few|TRBV15|TRBJ2-2
CATSRDLRTGGAGELFF
TGTGCCACCAGCAGAGATTTAAGGACAGGGGGTGCCGGGGAGCTGTTTTTT
>TRBD2|.|TRBV27|TRBJ2-7
CASNPGLAPHEQYF
TGTGCCAGCAATCCGGGACTAGCGCCTCACGAGCAGTATTTC
>.|.|TRBV29-1|TRBJ2-7
CSCREGAGTYEQYF
TGCAGCTGCCGAGAGGGTGCCGGGACCTACGAGCAGTACTTC
>.|.|TRBV7-9|TRBJ2-7
CSSSLERFQAYEQYF
TGTTCCAGCAGCTTAGAACGGTTCCAGGCCTACGAGCAGTACTTC
>.|.|TRBV10-3|TRBJ2-3
CAISETDPLGDTQYF
TGTGCCATCAGTGAAACAGATCCTCTTGGAGATACGCAGTATTTT
>TRBD1|.|TRBV6-5|TRBJ1-4
CASSYSTGHEKLFF
TGTGCCAGCAGTTACTCGACAGGGCATGAAAAACTGTTTTTT
>.|.|TRBV19|TRBJ1-3
CASTDSGTRAGNTIYF
TGTGCCAGTACCGACTCCGGGACACGCGCTGGAAACACCATATATTTT
>TRBD1|.|TRBV7-2|TRBJ1-5
CASSWDRGATQPQHF
TGTGCCAGCAGCTGGGACAGGGGGGCAACTCAGCCCCAGCATTTT
>TRBD2|.|TRBV9|TRBJ2-2
CASSVRAGGGAGELFF
TGTGCCAGCAGCGTAAGAGCGGGAGGCGGTGCCGGGGAGCTGTTTTTT
>TRBD1|.|TRBV30|TRBJ2-5
CASKTGGGETQYF
TGTGCCAGTAAAACAGGGGGCGGCGAGACCCAGTACTTC
>TRBD2|.|TRBV7-9|TRBJ2-7
CASSSGLAKPYEQYF
TGTGCCAGCAGCTCGGGACTAGCGAAGCCCTACGAGCAGTACTTC
>TRBD2|.|TRBV11-2|TRBJ2-7
CASRGLAGGNEQYF
TGTGCCAGCCGCGGACTAGCGGGAGGGAACGAGCAGTACTTC
>TRBD2|.|TRBV6-4|TRBJ2-1
CASRPMAGGYNEQFF
TGTGCCAGCAGACCCATGGCGGGAGGCTACAATGAGCAGTTCTTC
>TRBD1|.|TRBV6-6|TRBJ1-2
CASSTLGTDHNYGYTF
TGTGCCAGCAGCACGCTCGGGACAGACCATAACTATGGCTACACCTTC
>.|.|TRBV9|TRBJ1-4
CASSGTGGTVGEKLFF
TGTGCCAGCAGCGGCACCGGAGGGACGGTGGGTGAAAAACTGTTTTTT
>TRBD1|.|TRBV6-6|TRBJ2-7
CASSYGGTGNEQYF
TGTGCCAGCAGTTACGGAGGGACAGGCAACGAGCAGTACTTC
>.|.|TRBV6-5|TRBJ2-3
CASSYAYQDTDTQYF
TGTGCCAGCAGTTACGCCTATCAGGACACAGATACGCAGTATTTT
>TRBD2|.|TRBV7-6|TRBJ2-1
CASSLFGTSGSNEQFF
TGTGCCAGCAGCTTATTTGGGACTAGCGGGAGTAATGAGCAGTTCTTC
>.|.|TRBV29-1|TRBJ2-7
CSVEDSIGQYF
TGCAGCGTTGAAGATTCAATCGGGCAGTACTTC
>TRBD1|few|TRBV5-1|TRBJ1-2
CASSPGTGNYGYTF
TGCGCCAGCAGCCCAGGGACAGGCAACTATGGCTACACCTTC
>.|.|TRBV19|TRBJ1-2
CASSIGREDTF
TGTGCCAGTAGTATCGGGAGGGAAGACACCTTC
>.|.|TRBV19|TRBJ1-1
CASSPRSNMNTEAFF
TGTGCCAGTAGCCCCAGATCAAATATGAACACTGAAGCTTTCTTT
>.|.|TRBV2|TRBJ2-3
CASSLRRSTDTQYF
TGTGCCAGCAGCCTCAGGAGGAGCACAGATACGCAGTATTTT
>.|few|TRBV25-1|TRBJ1-5
CASSESGRGSNQPQHF
TGTGCCAGCAGTGAATCGGGCAGGGGTAGCAATCAGCCCCAGCATTTT
>.|.|TRBV7-9|TRBJ2-5
CASSLVHPGGETQYF
TGTGCCAGCAGCTTAGTACATCCAGGCGGGGAGACCCAGTACTTC
>.|.|TRBV11-1|TRBJ2-7
CASSPTRDLYEQYF
TGTGCCAGCAGCCCAACGCGGGACCTCTACGAGCAGTACTTC
>.|.|TRBV19|TRBJ2-7
CASSWTGGEQYF
TGTGCCAGTAGTTGGACTGGCGGAGAGCAGTACTTC
>TRBD1|.|TRBV7-9|TRBJ1-1
CASSPTGGTEAFF
TGTGCCAGCAGCCCCACAGGGGGCACTGAAGCTTTCTTT
>TRBD1|.|TRBV27|TRBJ1-1
CASRYRDRGGVFF
TGTGCCAGCAGATATCGGGACAGGGGGGGGGTTTTCTTT
>.|.|TRBV4-1|TRBJ2-3
CASSPPLGATDTQYF
TGCGCCAGCAGCCCGCCCCTGGGGGCCACAGATACGCAGTATTTT
>.|once|TRBV19|TRBJ2-7
CASSIAASSYEQYF
TGTGCCAGTAGTATAGCAGCGAGCTCCTACGAGCAGTACTTC
>.|.|TRBV7-9|TRBJ2-1
CASRPDLSSYNEQFF
TGTGCCAGCAGACCGGACTTGAGCTCCTACAATGAGCAGTTCTTC
>TRBD2|.|TRBV2|TRBJ2-1
CASSYSGDYNEQFF
TGTGCCAGCAGCTATAGCGGGGATTACAATGAGCAGTTCTTC
>TRBD1|.|TRBV12-5|TRBJ1-5
CASGLMTGESNQPQHF
TGTGCTAGTGGTTTGATGACAGGGGAATCAAATCAGCCCCAGCATTTT
>TRBD1|.|TRBV15|TRBJ2-6
CATSRVQGAGSGANVLTF
TGTGCCACCAGCAGAGTCCAGGGGGCGGGCTCTGGGGCCAACGTCCTGACTTTC
>TRBD1|.|TRBV27|TRBJ2-5
CASSLLGQKETQYF
TGTGCCAGCAGTTTATTGGGACAGAAAGAGACCCAGTACTTC
>TRBD1|.|TRBV7-9|TRBJ2-7
CSSSLAVGQGAYEQYF
TGTTCCAGCAGCTTAGCGGTAGGACAGGGGGCCTACGAGCAGTACTTC
>TRBD2|.|TRBV30|TRBJ2-1
CAWSVSGTSGVMRQFF
TGTGCCTGGAGTGTATCGGGGACTAGCGGGGTTATGCGGCAGTTCTTC
>TRBD2|.|TRBV7-2|TRBJ2-7
CASSLALAGYGEQYF
TGTGCCAGCAGCTTAGCCCTAGCGGGATATGGCGAGCAGTACTTC
>TRBD1|.|TRBV5-1|TRBJ1-2
CASSGTGLANYGYTF
TGCGCCAGCAGCGGGACAGGGTTGGCTAACTATGGCTACACCTTC
>.|.|TRBV7-8|TRBJ2-7
CASSPRVAHAYEQYF
TGTGCCAGCAGCCCGAGGGTAGCTCATGCCTACGAGCAGTACTTC
>TRBD1|.|TRBV11-2|TRBJ2-7
CASSLGQGTYEQYF
TGTGCCAGCAGCCTGGGACAGGGGACGTACGAGCAGTACTTC
>TRBD1|.|TRBV19|TRBJ2-7
CASSKGQGVFYEQYF
TGTGCCAGTAGTAAAGGACAGGGGGTTTTCTACGAGCAGTACTTC
>TRBD2|.|TRBV18|TRBJ2-5
CASSLAGGPQETQYF
TGTGCCAGCTCGTTAGCGGGAGGGCCGCAAGAGACCCAGTACTTC
>TRBD1|.|TRBV19|TRBJ1-1
CASRGQVYTEAFF
TGTGCCAGTAGGGGACAGGTTTACACTGAAGCTTTCTTT
>.|once|TRBV27|TRBJ2-7
CASSLSNPANREQYF
TGTGCCAGCAGTTTGTCCAATCCTGCGAATAGAGAGCAGTACTTC
>.|.|TRBV7-9|TRBJ2-1
CASSLELSSYNEQFF
TGTGCCAGCAGCTTAGAGTTGAGCTCCTACAATGAGCAGTTCTTC
>TRBD1|.|TRBV12-5|TRBJ1-1
CASGLTQTGGSAEAFF
TGTGCTAGTGGTTTGACCCAGACAGGGGGGTCCGCTGAAGCTTTCTTT